This paragraph covers one TCR beta chain sequence. What it recognizes is unknown. This entry is derived from a study of T cell responses to AZD1222 COVID-19 vaccine. Study outcomes and limitations: The study found Spike-specific TCR breadth and depth rose after two AZD1222 doses.

Here immunoSEQ multiplex PCR was the method, and the copy in TCRdb shows in-frame clones only, minus some. The sample lists 95,000 to 100,000 clones, roughly 90% occurring once. Per the germline V gene, CDR1 is SNHLY and CDR2 is FYNNEI. CDR3 length: 16 residues. Trimming took off 7 bases at V and 3 bases at J, with 21 bases between the two ends. This sequence originates from an adult in good health. The specimen comprised peripheral blood, sampled on day 0 of AZD1222 vaccination. V and J are TRBV2 and TRBJ1-1, with D perhaps TRBD1 (5 bases). The DNA of the CDR3 is TGTGCCAGCACCCTCGGGGCCCCGGGAGCACACACTGAAGCTTTCTTT. This codes for CASTLGAPGAHTEAFF. The full variable domain, in which reference TRBV2 and TRBJ1-1 provide the parts outside the CDR3, is EPEVTQTPSHQVTQMGQEVILRCVPISNHLYFYWYRQILGQKVEFLVSFYNNEISEKSEIFDDQFSVERPDGSNFTLKIRSTKLEDSAMYFCASTLGAPGAHTEAFFGQGTRLTVV.